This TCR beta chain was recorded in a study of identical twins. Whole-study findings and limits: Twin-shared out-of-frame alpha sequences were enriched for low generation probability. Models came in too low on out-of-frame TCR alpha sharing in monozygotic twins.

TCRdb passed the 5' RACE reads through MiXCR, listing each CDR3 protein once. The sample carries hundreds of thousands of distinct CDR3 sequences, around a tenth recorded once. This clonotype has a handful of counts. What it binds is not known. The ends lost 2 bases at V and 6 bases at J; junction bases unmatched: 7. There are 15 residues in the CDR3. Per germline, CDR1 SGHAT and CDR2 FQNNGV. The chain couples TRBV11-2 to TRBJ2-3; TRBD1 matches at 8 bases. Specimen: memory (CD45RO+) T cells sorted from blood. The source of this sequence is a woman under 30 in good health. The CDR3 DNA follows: TGTGCCAGCAGCTTATCGCCACAGGGGGAGGATACGCAGTATTTT. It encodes CASSLSPQGEDTQYF.